This TCR beta chain came from a study of T cells in Graves' hyperthyroidism and ophthalmopathy. Researchers took RNA transcripts and amplified the TCR beta CDR3 regions from them. TCR CDR3 regions were first amplified by RT-PCR with HTBI primers. TCRdb re-derived calls from the multiplex PCR reads in MiXCR, one entry per CDR3 protein. The table includes 400,000 to 550,000 distinct CDR3 sequences, about an eighth detected once. Only one count was recorded for this clonotype. Its antigen remains unidentified. The diagnostic basis comprised clinical symptoms, serum thyroxine and TRAb, thyroid ultrasound and orbital computed tomography. Notes on the study in general: Blood also showed most of the thyroid clonotypes that were expanded above 0.001.

The V gene lost 5 bases and the J gene lost 0 bases, with 15 bases spanning the gap. The CDR3 runs 16 residues. Input material: blood. This sequence originates from a woman younger than 30 with Graves' hyperthyroidism. The genes are TRBV12-3 or TRBV12-4 and TRBJ2-3; tentatively, D is TRBD1 or TRBD2 (5 bases each). The chain's CDR3 is CASSPRGRTSTDTQYF. CDR3 nucleotides: TGTGCCAGCAGTCCTAGGGGCAGGACTAGCACAGATACGCAGTATTTT.